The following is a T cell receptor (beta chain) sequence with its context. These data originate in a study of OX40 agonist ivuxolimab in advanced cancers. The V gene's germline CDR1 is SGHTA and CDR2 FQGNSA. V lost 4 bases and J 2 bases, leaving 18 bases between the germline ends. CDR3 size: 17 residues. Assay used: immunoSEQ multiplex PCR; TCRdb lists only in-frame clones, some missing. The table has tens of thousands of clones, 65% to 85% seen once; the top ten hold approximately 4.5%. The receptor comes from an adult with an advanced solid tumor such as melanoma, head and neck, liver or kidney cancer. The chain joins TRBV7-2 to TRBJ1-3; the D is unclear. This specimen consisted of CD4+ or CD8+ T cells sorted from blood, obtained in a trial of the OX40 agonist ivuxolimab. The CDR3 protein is CASSSTPTAGPGNTIYF. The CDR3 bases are TGTGCCAGCAGCTCAACTCCGACGGCCGGCCCTGGAAACACCATATATTTT.